Listed here are 12 T cell receptor beta chains from one sample, sequenced in a study of blood T cell repertoires in COVID-19 (dated by TCRdb to the early 2020s). Libraries came from the immunoSEQ multiplex PCR assay. TCRdb mirrors the immuneACCESS table, restricted to in-frame sequences. Some clones are absent from its copies; in checked studies, under half trace to an unresolved V gene, and the reason for the others is unknown. The table for this sample lists approximately 330,000 clones; approximately 87% of them were counted only once. Approximately 4% of the sample is taken by the ten largest. The sample consisted of peripheral blood. Receptors originate from a woman aged 50 to 60 with active or convalescent COVID-19.

Here the CDR3 reads CASSQKGQGTDETQYF. CDR3 DNA sequence: TGTGCCAGCAGTCAAAAGGGACAGGGGACTGACGAGACCCAGTACTTC. V gene TRBV6-6 combines with J gene TRBJ2-5; the match to TRBD1 covers 10 bases. CDR3 length: 16 amino acids. Trimming removed 5 bases from V and 5 bases from J; junction bases left unmatched: 11. Germline V lookup: CDR1 MNHNY, CDR2 SVGAGI (reference sequence).

The chain combines TRBV28 with TRBJ1-5, with D possibly TRBD1 on 5 matching bases. Between the trimmed V and J ends, which lost 5 bases and 4 bases, there was a span of 15 bases. The CDR3 extends over 15 amino acids. Germline V gene data show CDR1 as MDHEN and CDR2 as SYDVKM. The CDR3 nucleotides are TGTGCCAGCAGTCTACGTGGGGGGACTAATCAGCCCCAGCATTTT. This encodes CASSLRGGTNQPQHF.

This sequence joins TRBV9 and TRBJ2-7, with D uncertain. CDR3 size: 15 residues. Trimming shortened V by 0 bases and J by 1 base, and 11 bases separated the two germline ends. Germline lookup yields CDR1 SGDLS and CDR2 YYNGEE. CDR3 nucleotide sequence: TGTGCCAGCAGCGTAGGGGTGGGCTCGTCCTACGAGCAGTACTTC. It specifies CASSVGVGSSYEQYF.

The chain joins TRBV5-4 to TRBJ1-1; D unresolved. The CDR3 length is 14 residues. The V gene's germline CDR1 is SGHNT and CDR2 YYREEE (reference sequence). V was pared by 1 base and J by 2 bases, with 9 bases between. The CDR3 DNA follows: TGTGCCAGCAGCTTGCCAGGTCCAAACACTGAAGCTTTCTTT. Protein: CASSLPGPNTEAFF.

The CDR3 DNA reads TGCGCCAGCAGCTTGTTAGCAGTGGAGTACTTC. Translation: CASSLLAVEYF. The chain is built from TRBV5-1 and TRBJ2-7; no reliable D call. CDR1 and CDR2 (germline): SGHRS, YFSETQ. There are 11 residues in the CDR3. V lost 1 base and J lost 11, with 10 bases in between.

This clone has only a few counts. V gene TRBV7-8 combines with J gene TRBJ2-7; tentative D call: TRBD2 (6 bases). The CDR3 is 14 amino acids. The germline V and J ends were trimmed by 1 base and 4 bases, with 11 bases remaining between them. The germline V gene encodes CDR1 SGHVS and CDR2 FQNEAQ. CDR3 nucleotide sequence: TGTGCCAGCAGCTTAGAGACCGCGGGGTACGAGCAGTACTTC. Protein sequence: CASSLETAGYEQYF.

The chain employs TRBV28 and TRBJ2-7, with D unclear. Germline V gene lookup returns CDR1 MDHEN and CDR2 SYDVKM. The CDR3 totals 11 residues. With 10 bases removed from V and 4 bases from J, the gap between germline ends came to 11 bases. The CDR3 loop is CATSPSYEQYF. The CDR3 DNA sequence: TGTGCCACTTCTCCCTCGTACGAGCAGTACTTC.

V is TRBV5-4 and J is TRBJ1-2; 8 bases agree with TRBD1. CDR1 SGHNT and CDR2 YYREEE come from the germline V gene (reference sequence). V shed 5 bases, J shed 0 bases, and the junction held 9 bases outside the gene matches. The length of the CDR3 is 16 residues. The CDR3 reads CASRSDREGSNYGYTF. The CDR3 DNA reads TGTGCCAGCAGGTCGGACAGGGAGGGATCTAACTATGGCTACACCTTC.

The CDR3 is CASGTGVSPLHF. The CDR3 coding sequence is TGTGCCAGCGGGACAGGGGTTTCACCCCTCCACTTT. V is TRBV5-6 and J is TRBJ1-6, with 10 bases matching TRBD1. The CDR3 extends over 12 amino acids. The V gene end was trimmed by 7 bases and the J gene end by 9 bases; junction bases not matched to a gene: 1. Germline-derived CDR1 and CDR2 are SGHDT and YYEEEE.

This chain connects TRBV18 to TRBJ1-2; 7 bases are shared with TRBD1. The V gene end was trimmed by 6 bases and the J gene end by 5 bases; junction bases not matched to a gene: 6. The germline CDR1 and CDR2 sequences are KGHSH and LQKENI. This CDR3 spans 13 amino acids. In DNA, the CDR3 is TGTGCCAGCTCCCTGGACAGGCAATATGGCTACACCTTC. As protein: CASSLDRQYGYTF.

This clone was observed once. The V call is TRBV14, the J call TRBJ1-1; maybe TRBD1 (6 bases). Trimming shortened V by 5 bases and J by 4 bases, and 11 bases separated the two germline ends. CDR3 size: 13 residues. Looked up from germline, CDR1 is SGHDN and CDR2 is FVKESK. The CDR3 loop reads CASSSQGTTEAFF. DNA for the CDR3: TGTGCCAGCAGCTCGCAGGGGACCACTGAAGCTTTCTTT.

The chain recombines TRBV11-1 with TRBJ1-1, with a possible D match to TRBD1 (5 bases). Germline V gene data show CDR1 as SGHAT and CDR2 as FQDESV (reference sequence). The CDR3 has 14 amino acids. Between the trimmed V and J ends, which lost 2 bases and 1 base, there was a span of 8 bases. The DNA for the CDR3 is TGTGCCAGCAGCTTAACAGACAGGAACACTGAAGCTTTCTTT. Translation gives CASSLTDRNTEAFF.